These 10 T cell receptor beta chains were all obtained from the same sample, sequenced in a study of blood T cell repertoires in COVID-19. Measured with immunoSEQ multiplex PCR; TCRdb has only the in-frame clones, and not every one. The table includes roughly 330,000 clones, about 90% detected once. The material sequenced was PBMCs or T cells enriched from blood (not recorded which). The receptors come from a woman in her twenties or thirties who had recovered from COVID-19.

In this sample, this clone turned up a few times. The rearrangement uses TRBV18 and TRBJ1-3; a weak D match, TRBD1 (6 bases). Germline lookup yields CDR1 KGHSH and CDR2 LQKENI. The CDR3 runs to 16 residues. Trimming shortened V by 6 bases and J by 2 bases, and 17 bases separated the two germline ends. As DNA, the CDR3 is TGTGCCAGCTCCCCTACAGGGATTTGGGCTGGAAACACCATATATTTT. Encoded protein: CASSPTGIWAGNTIYF. The full variable domain, in which reference TRBV18 and TRBJ1-3 provide the parts outside the CDR3, is NAGVMQNPRHLVRRRGQEARLRCSPMKGHSHVYWYRQLPEEGLKFMVYLQKENIIDESGMPKERFSAEFPKEGPSILRIQQVVRGDSAAYFCASSPTGIWAGNTIYFGEGSWLTVV.

V gene TRBV12-5 combines with J gene TRBJ1-2; D gene ambiguous. Germline V gene sequence: CDR1 LGHNT, CDR2 FRNRAP. The CDR3 is 14 amino acids. Trimming removed 5 bases from V and 0 bases from J, with 10 bases in between. The CDR3 here is CASGEAFPNYGYTF. As DNA, the CDR3 is TGTGCTAGTGGTGAAGCTTTTCCTAACTATGGCTACACCTTC.

This clone has just one count. This chain uses TRBV2 with TRBJ2-5; maybe TRBD2 (6 bases). Trimming removed 1 base at V and 4 bases at J, with 10 bases between. Germline CDR1 SNHLY, CDR2 FYNNEI. This CDR3 spans 14 amino acids. CDR3 sequence: CASSEGRGGETQYF. Here the CDR3 DNA reads TGTGCCAGCAGTGAAGGGCGGGGTGGAGAGACCCAGTACTTC. Full variable domain (missing parts from reference TRBV2 and TRBJ2-5): EPEVTQTPSHQVTQMGQEVILRCVPISNHLYFYWYRQILGQKVEFLVSFYNNEISEKSEIFDDQFSVERPDGSNFTLKIRSTKLEDSAMYFCASSEGRGGETQYFGPGTRLLVL.

This clone was detected only once. The chain recombines TRBV28 with TRBJ2-3; 8 nucleotides agree with TRBD2. The CDR3 covers 14 residues. Germline V lookup: CDR1 MDHEN, CDR2 SYDVKM. The trim removed 6 bases at V and 6 bases at J, leaving 8 bases unmatched. The CDR3 loop reads CASSRTGGDDTQYF. DNA of the CDR3: TGTGCCAGCAGCCGGACGGGGGGGGATGATACGCAGTATTTT.

J is TRBJ2-1 and V is TRBV7-3; 8 nucleotides agree with TRBD2. This CDR3 has 15 amino acids. Germline CDR1 reads SGHTA; CDR2 reads FQGTGA. V shed 5 bases and J 9 bases; nucleotides not matched to a gene: 12. CDR3 amino acids: CASSPRVAGKGEQFF. The DNA of the CDR3 is TGTGCCAGCAGCCCTCGGGTAGCGGGGAAAGGTGAGCAGTTCTTC.

A single count supports this clone. V gene TRBV5-1 combines with J gene TRBJ1-1; 12 bases are a match to TRBD1. V gave up 5 bases and J gave up 1 base; unmatched junction bases: 3. This CDR3 region has 15 residues. Germline assignment: CDR1 SGHRS and CDR2 YFSETQ. The CDR3 DNA reads TGCGCCAGCAGTTCGGGACAGGGGGCGAACACTGAAGCTTTCTTT. This translates into CASSSGQGANTEAFF.

The V call is TRBV7-9, the J call TRBJ1-5; no definite D call. The germline V gene has CDR1 SEHNR and CDR2 FQNEAQ (reference sequence). V lost 3 bases and J lost 0, with 3 bases in between. The CDR3 totals 13 residues. DNA of the CDR3: TGTGCCAGCAGCTTCAATAGCAATCAGCCCCAGCATTTT. It specifies CASSFNSNQPQHF.

The chain has TRBV4-1 and TRBJ1-2; D is undetermined. CDR1 is MGHRA and CDR2 is YSYEKL in the germline V gene. The CDR3 sequence is 13 residues long. Trimming cost V 1 base and J 8 bases, with 11 bases left between them. The CDR3 loop reads CASSQVPERGYTF. The CDR3 nucleotides read TGCGCCAGCAGCCAAGTCCCTGAACGGGGCTACACCTTC.

The chain couples TRBV4-1 to TRBJ2-1; D not resolved. V was pared by 0 bases and J by 1 base, with 10 bases between. This CDR3 is built from 16 residues. The germline V gene has CDR1 MGHRA and CDR2 YSYEKL. As DNA, the CDR3 is TGCGCCAGCAGCCAAGAGTGGCCCAGTTCCTACAATGAGCAGTTCTTC. It specifies CASSQEWPSSYNEQFF.

The gene calls are TRBV25-1 and TRBJ2-3; D is perhaps TRBD2 (5 bases). The germline V gene encodes CDR1 MGHDK and CDR2 SYGVNS. V lost 3 bases and J lost 1, with 14 bases in between. This CDR3 is built from 16 residues. For the CDR3, the DNA is TGTGCCAGCAGTGATGCCGGACTTCTTGGCACAGATACGCAGTATTTT. Protein product: CASSDAGLLGTDTQYF.